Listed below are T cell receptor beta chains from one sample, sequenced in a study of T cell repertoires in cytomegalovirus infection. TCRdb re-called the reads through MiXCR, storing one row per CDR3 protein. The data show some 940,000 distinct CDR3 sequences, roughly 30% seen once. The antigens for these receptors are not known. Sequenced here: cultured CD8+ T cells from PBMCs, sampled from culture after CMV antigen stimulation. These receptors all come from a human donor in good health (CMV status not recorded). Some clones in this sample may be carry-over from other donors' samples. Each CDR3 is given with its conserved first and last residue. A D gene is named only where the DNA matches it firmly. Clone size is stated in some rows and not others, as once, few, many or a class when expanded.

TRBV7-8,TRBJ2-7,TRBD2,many,TGTGCCAGCAGCTCTGGACTAGCGGGGGGAACCTACGAGCAGTACTTC,CASSSGLAGGTYEQYF
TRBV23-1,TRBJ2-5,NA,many,TGCGCCAGCAGTCAATCATCGGGGACCCAGTACTTC,CASSQSSGTQYF
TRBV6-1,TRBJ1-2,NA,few,TGTGCCAGCAGTGAAGGAAAGTTCCTGGATGGCTACACCTTC,CASSEGKFLDGYTF
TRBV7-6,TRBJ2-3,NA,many,TGTGCCAGCAGCCTACAGCTACGCACAGATACGCAGTATTTT,CASSLQLRTDTQYF
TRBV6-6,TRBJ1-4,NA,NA,TGTGCCAGTTGGGGTGGGAAACTGTTTTTT,CASWGGKLFF
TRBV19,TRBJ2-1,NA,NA,TGTGCCAGTAGTATGGACCAAACTTCCTACAATGAGCAGTTCTTC,CASSMDQTSYNEQFF
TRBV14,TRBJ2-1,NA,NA,TGTGCCAGCAGCCCCTATGAGGGGACCTACAATGAGCAGTTCTTC,CASSPYEGTYNEQFF
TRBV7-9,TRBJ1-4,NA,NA,TGTGCCAGCCGGGACCATAATGAAAAACTGTTTTTT,CASRDHNEKLFF
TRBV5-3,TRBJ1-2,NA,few,TGTGCCAGCAGCCTCCCGGAAGGGTACTATGGCTACACCTTC,CASSLPEGYYGYTF
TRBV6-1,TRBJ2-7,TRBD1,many,TGTGCCAGCAGTAATATCCACAGGGGGGCCTACGAGCAGTACTTC,CASSNIHRGAYEQYF
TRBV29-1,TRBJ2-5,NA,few,TGCAGCGTCCCCAGACAAGACGGATGGGAGACCCAGTACTTC,CSVPRQDGWETQYF
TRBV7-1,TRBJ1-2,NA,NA,TGTGCCAGCAGCAAGGGAGTTCCTCTGGCGGACTATGGCTACACCTTC,CASSKGVPLADYGYTF
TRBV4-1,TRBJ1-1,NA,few,TGCGCCAGCAGCCCCCTCCTTGGGCCCGCGGTCACTGAAGCTTTCTTT,CASSPLLGPAVTEAFF
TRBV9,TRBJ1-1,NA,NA,TGTGCCAGCAGCGTGGACAGTCCGAACACTGAAGCTTTCTTT,CASSVDSPNTEAFF
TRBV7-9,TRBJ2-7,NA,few,TGTGCCAGCAGCTCTCAGGCGAGCTCCTACGAGCAGTACTTC,CASSSQASSYEQYF
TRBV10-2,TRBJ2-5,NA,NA,TGCGCCAGCAGCCCTACAGGGAATAAAGAGACCCAGTACTTC,CASSPTGNKETQYF
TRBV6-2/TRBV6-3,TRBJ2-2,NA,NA,TGTGCCAGCATCACCACCCGCGCAGGGACCAACACCGGGGAGCTGTTTTTT,CASITTRAGTNTGELFF
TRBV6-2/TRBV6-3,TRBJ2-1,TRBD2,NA,TGTGCCAGCAGTTACTCGAAACTAGCGGGGGGGTATGAGCAGTTCTTC,CASSYSKLAGGYEQFF
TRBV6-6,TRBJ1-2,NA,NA,TGTGGCAGCAGTTACGGGGGTACCCAGGAGGGCTACACCTTC,CGSSYGGTQEGYTF
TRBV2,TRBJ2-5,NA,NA,TGTGCCAGCATAGGAGGGAAAGAGACCCAGTACTTC,CASIGGKETQYF
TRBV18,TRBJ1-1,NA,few,TGTGCCAGCTCGCCAATTAAGAGGGCAGAAGCTTTCTTT,CASSPIKRAEAFF
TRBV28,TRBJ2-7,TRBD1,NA,TGTGCCAACAGTTTTGGCTGGGACAGTTCCTACGAGCAGTACTTC,CANSFGWDSSYEQYF
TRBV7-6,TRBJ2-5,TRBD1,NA,TGTGCCAGCAGCTTATCCGACAGGGGGCGCAAGGAGACCCAGTACTTC,CASSLSDRGRKETQYF
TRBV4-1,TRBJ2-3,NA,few,TGCGCCAGCAGCCCTCGAGGCGGAGATACCTCAGATACGCAGTATTTT,CASSPRGGDTSDTQYF
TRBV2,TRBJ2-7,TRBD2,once,TGTGCCCGTGCTGGCGGGGGGTTCCCCTACGAGCAGTACTTC,CARAGGGFPYEQYF
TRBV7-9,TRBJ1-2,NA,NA,TGTGCCAGCAGCCCCGGCGGCTACACCTTC,CASSPGGYTF